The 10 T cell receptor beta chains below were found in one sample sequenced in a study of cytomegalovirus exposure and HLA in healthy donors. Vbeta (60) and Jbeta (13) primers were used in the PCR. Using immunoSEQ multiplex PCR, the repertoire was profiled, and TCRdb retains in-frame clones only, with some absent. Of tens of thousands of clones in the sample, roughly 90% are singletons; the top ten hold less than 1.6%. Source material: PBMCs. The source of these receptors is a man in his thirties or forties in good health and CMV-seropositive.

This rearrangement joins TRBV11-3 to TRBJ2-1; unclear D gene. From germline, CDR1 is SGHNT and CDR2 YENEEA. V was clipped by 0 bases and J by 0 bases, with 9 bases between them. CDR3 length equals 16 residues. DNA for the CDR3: TGTGCCAGCAGCTTAGACGCCCCGAGCTCCTACAATGAGCAGTTCTTC. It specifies CASSLDAPSSYNEQFF.

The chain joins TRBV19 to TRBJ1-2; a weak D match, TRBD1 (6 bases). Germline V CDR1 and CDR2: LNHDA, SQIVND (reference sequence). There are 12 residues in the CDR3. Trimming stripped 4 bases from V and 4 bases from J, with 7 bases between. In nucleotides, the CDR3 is TGTGCCAGTAGTACGGACAGCTATGGCTACACCTTC. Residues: CASSTDSYGYTF.

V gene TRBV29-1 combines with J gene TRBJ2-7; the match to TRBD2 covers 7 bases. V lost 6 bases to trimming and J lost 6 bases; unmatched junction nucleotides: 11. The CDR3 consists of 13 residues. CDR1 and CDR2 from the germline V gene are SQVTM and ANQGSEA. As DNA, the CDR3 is TGCAGCGTAGACCTAGCGGAGGGAGGCGAGCAGTACTTC. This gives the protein CSVDLAEGGEQYF.

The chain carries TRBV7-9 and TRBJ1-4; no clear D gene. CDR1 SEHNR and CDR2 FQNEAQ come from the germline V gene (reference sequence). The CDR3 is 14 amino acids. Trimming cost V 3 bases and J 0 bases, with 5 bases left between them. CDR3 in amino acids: CASSFIATNEKLFF. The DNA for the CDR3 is TGTGCCAGCAGCTTCATTGCAACTAATGAAAAACTGTTTTTT. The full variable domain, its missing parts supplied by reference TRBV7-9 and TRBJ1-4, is DTGVSQNPRHKITKRGQNVTFRCDPISEHNRLYWYRQTLGQGPEFLTYFQNEAQLEKSRLLSDRFSAERPKGSFSTLEIQRTEQGDSAMYLCASSFIATNEKLFFGSGTQLSVL.

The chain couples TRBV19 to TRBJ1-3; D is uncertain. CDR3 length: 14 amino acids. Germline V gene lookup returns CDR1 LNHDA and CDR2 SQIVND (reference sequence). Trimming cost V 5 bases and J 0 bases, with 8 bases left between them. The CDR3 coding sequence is TGTGCCAGTAGTCATCGGGACTCTGGAAACACCATATATTTT. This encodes CASSHRDSGNTIYF.

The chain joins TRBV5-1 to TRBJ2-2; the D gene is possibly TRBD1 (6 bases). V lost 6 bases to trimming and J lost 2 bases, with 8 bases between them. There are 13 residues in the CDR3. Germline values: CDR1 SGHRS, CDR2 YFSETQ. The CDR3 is CASNRDNTGELFF. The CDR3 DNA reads TGCGCCAGCAACAGGGATAACACCGGGGAGCTGTTTTTT.

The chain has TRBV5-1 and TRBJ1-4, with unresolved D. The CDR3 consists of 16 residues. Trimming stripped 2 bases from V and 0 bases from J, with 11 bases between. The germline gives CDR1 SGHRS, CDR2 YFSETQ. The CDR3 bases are TGCGCCAGCAGCTTCTCCGGTACTGCAACTAATGAAAAACTGTTTTTT. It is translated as CASSFSGTATNEKLFF.

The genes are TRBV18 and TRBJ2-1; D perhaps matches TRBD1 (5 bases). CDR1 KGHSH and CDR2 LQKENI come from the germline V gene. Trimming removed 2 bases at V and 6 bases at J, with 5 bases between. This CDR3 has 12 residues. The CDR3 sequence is CASSPTGNEQFF. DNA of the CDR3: TGTGCCAGCTCACCAACAGGCAATGAGCAGTTCTTC.

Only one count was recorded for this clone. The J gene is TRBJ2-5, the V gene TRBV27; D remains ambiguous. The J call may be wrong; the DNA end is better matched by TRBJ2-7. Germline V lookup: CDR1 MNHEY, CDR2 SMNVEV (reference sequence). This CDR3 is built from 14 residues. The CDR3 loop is CASSPDLFSYEQYF. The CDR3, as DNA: TGTGCCAGCAGTCCTGATCTCTTCTCCTACGAGCAGTACTTC.

CDR3 coding DNA: TGTGCCAGCAGTGATGGACTAGCGGGGGCCTACGAGCAGTACTTC. The encoded protein is CASSDGLAGAYEQYF. This rearrangement joins TRBV6-1 to TRBJ2-7, with TRBD2 identical over 13 bases. V lost 3 bases, J lost 2 bases, and 1 base stayed unmatched. The germline gives CDR1 MNHNS, CDR2 SASEGT. The CDR3 covers 15 residues.